The 20 T cell receptor beta chains reported below all come from one sample, sequenced in a study of vaccination effects on CD4 cells after COVID-19. CD4+ T cells specific for antigen were expanded with viral peptide pools by the ViraFEST assay before sequencing. Isolation of CD4+ T cells took place after 10 days of culture. It was two doses of either the BNT162b2 or mRNA-1273 vaccine that participants received. Here immunoSEQ multiplex PCR was the method, and the copy in TCRdb shows in-frame clones only, minus some. The table has about 33,000 clones, approximately 82% seen once; the top ten hold approximately 1.4%. No antigen is known for these receptors. Here the sequenced sample was CD4+ T cells from PBMCs cultured with HCoV-NL63 spike peptides, taken after COVID-19 vaccination. These receptors all stem from a human donor who received a COVID-19 vaccine. Some clones in this sample may be carry-over from other donors' samples.

CDR3 sequence: CASSSLSGRGTDTQYF. The CDR3 region has the DNA TGTGCCAGCAGTTCACTATCTGGACGGGGCACAGATACGCAGTATTTT. The gene calls are TRBV2 and TRBJ2-3; D gene uncertain. The CDR3 is 16 residues long. V was cut by 5 bases and J by 1 base, with 16 bases left in between. CDR1 is SNHLY, CDR2 FYNNEI, per germline.

The V gene is TRBV5-1, the J gene TRBJ2-1; 8 positions agree with TRBD1. This CDR3 comprises 17 residues. V lost 2 bases to trimming and J lost 0 bases; unmatched junction nucleotides: 7. Germline V gives CDR1 SGHRS, CDR2 YFSETQ. The CDR3 reads CASSLQGQGYSYNEQFF. DNA for the CDR3: TGCGCCAGCAGCTTACAAGGACAGGGATACTCCTACAATGAGCAGTTCTTC.

The rearrangement links TRBV3-1 (or the pseudogene TRBV3-2) to TRBJ1-6; D remains unclear. This CDR3 spans 13 amino acids. The V end lost 0 bases, the J end lost 6 bases, and 3 bases lay between the germline ends. Looked up from germline, CDR1 is LGHDT and CDR2 is YNNKEL (reference sequence). This CDR3 is CASSQDLNSPLHF. CDR3 coding DNA: TGTGCCAGCAGCCAAGATCTTAATTCACCCCTCCACTTT.

The chain joins TRBV5-4 to TRBJ2-1, with D hard to call. The CDR3 has 12 residues. The germline CDR1 and CDR2 sequences are SGHNT and YYREEE (reference sequence). V lost 7 bases to trimming and J lost 2 bases, with 7 bases between them. CDR3 in amino acids: CASFGAYNEQFF. The CDR3 DNA is TGTGCCAGCTTTGGGGCCTACAATGAGCAGTTCTTC.

The V call is TRBV24-1, the J call TRBJ2-3; a possible D gene is TRBD2 (8 bases). The CDR3 totals 14 residues. Trimming took off 9 bases at V and 0 bases at J, with 12 bases between the two ends. Per germline, CDR1 KGHDR and CDR2 SFDVKD. CDR3 protein: CATRGGQSTDTQYF. Written as DNA, the CDR3 is TGTGCCACCCGGGGGGGACAGAGCACAGATACGCAGTATTTT.

In nucleotides, the CDR3 is TGCGCCAGCAGCCCCCATCAGGGTGTGGGCAATCAGCCCCAGCATTTT. Amino acids: CASSPHQGVGNQPQHF. The chain recombines TRBV4-1 with TRBJ1-5; D might be TRBD1 (5 bases). CDR1 and CDR2 (germline): MGHRA, YSYEKL. V gave up 4 bases and J gave up 2 bases, with 15 bases separating them. The CDR3 extends over 16 amino acids.

This clone was detected once. The rearrangement links TRBV10-3 to TRBJ2-3; no reliable D call. CDR3 length: 12 residues. CDR1 and CDR2 (germline): ENHRY, SYGVKD. Trimming stripped 8 bases from V and 3 bases from J, with 9 bases between. CDR3 protein: CAIGPVTDTQYF. Written as DNA, the CDR3 is TGTGCCATCGGCCCCGTTACAGATACGCAGTATTTT.

This chain uses TRBV10-3 with TRBJ2-2; the match to TRBD2 covers 7 bases. The germline V gene has CDR1 ENHRY and CDR2 SYGVKD. The CDR3 length is 14 residues. Unmatched junction bases numbered 5, after V lost 6 bases and J lost 4 bases. DNA for the CDR3: TGTGCCATCAGGGGGGGGGATGGCACCGGGGAGCTGTTTTTT. The encoded protein is CAIRGGDGTGELFF.

The chain uses TRBV27 and TRBJ2-1; 11 nucleotides line up with TRBD2. From germline, CDR1 is MNHEY and CDR2 SMNVEV (reference sequence). The CDR3 runs 18 residues. With V trimmed by 4 bases and J by 10 bases, 18 bases remained unmatched. In DNA form, the CDR3 reads TGTGCCAGCAGTTCGCTAGCGGGGGGCCCTACAATGTTTGTGGAGCAGTTCTTC. Translating gives CASSSLAGGPTMFVEQFF.

Here the CDR3 reads CASSLGAGGTQETQYF. In nucleotides, the CDR3 is TGTGCCAGCAGCTTAGGGGCGGGGGGGACCCAAGAGACCCAGTACTTC. The chain is built from TRBV7-9 and TRBJ2-5; the match to TRBD2 covers 9 bases. Germline V gives CDR1 SEHNR, CDR2 FQNEAQ (reference sequence). The CDR3 has 16 residues. V dropped 1 base and J dropped 1; count of bases not matched to a gene: 4.

The chain combines TRBV15 with TRBJ2-3; 10 bases are shared with TRBD2. With 1 base clipped from V and 1 base from J, the junction kept 8 bases outside the gene matches. This CDR3 comprises 18 residues. Per the germline V gene, CDR1 is LNHNV and CDR2 is YYDKDF (reference sequence). The CDR3 DNA reads TGTGCCACCAGCAGAGCTAGCGGGGGAGCCCGCGGCACAGATACGCAGTATTTT. Translation gives CATSRASGGARGTDTQYF.

This clone has a single count. The chain employs TRBV29-1 and TRBJ1-1; tentative D call: TRBD1 (6 bases). CDR1 SQVTM and CDR2 ANQGSEA come from the germline V gene. The CDR3 is 14 residues long. V dropped 5 bases and J dropped 0 bases, with 13 bases sitting between them. The CDR3 loop is CSVKAGVMNTEAFF. Written as DNA, the CDR3 is TGCAGCGTTAAGGCAGGGGTTATGAACACTGAAGCTTTCTTT.

The genes are TRBV19 and TRBJ2-6; a possible D gene is TRBD1 (5 bases). Germline values: CDR1 LNHDA, CDR2 SQIVND (reference sequence). V gave up 2 bases and J gave up 0 bases, with 14 bases separating them. CDR3 length equals 18 residues. CDR3 sequence reads: CASSITVAGNSGANVLTF. DNA of the CDR3: TGTGCCAGTAGTATAACGGTGGCAGGGAACTCTGGGGCCAACGTCCTGACTTTC.

The chain employs TRBV7-8 and TRBJ2-7, with TRBD1 matching over 7 bases. CDR1 SGHVS and CDR2 FQNEAQ come from the germline V gene. Unmatched junction bases numbered 7, after V lost 4 bases and J lost 4 bases. This CDR3 is 14 amino acids long. The CDR3 loop is CASSSTGTSYEQYV. In DNA, the CDR3 is TGTGCCAGCAGCTCGACAGGGACCTCTTACGAGCAGTACGTC.

This clone showed up just once. The chain employs TRBV7-9 and TRBJ1-4; no clear D. There are 19 residues in the CDR3. Trimming shortened V by 3 bases and J by 5 bases, and 25 bases separated the two germline ends. Germline V gene sequence: CDR1 SEHNR, CDR2 FQNEAQ (reference sequence). The CDR3 region has the DNA TGTGCCAGCAGCTTCGTAGGGTGGAGGCCGCAGGAAGAGAATGAAAAACTGTTTTTT. This translates into CASSFVGWRPQEENEKLFF.

This chain uses TRBV20-1 with TRBJ1-4; 7 nucleotides line up with TRBD1. The germline V gene encodes CDR1 DFQATT and CDR2 SNEGSKA (reference sequence). The CDR3 is 11 residues long. CDR3 in DNA: TGCAGCGGACAGGATTATGAAAAACTGTTTTTT. The encoded protein is CSGQDYEKLFF.

The rearrangement uses TRBV19 and TRBJ1-1, with D maybe TRBD1 (5 bases). Germline-derived CDR1 and CDR2 are LNHDA and SQIVND (reference sequence). There are 15 residues in the CDR3. V lost 5 bases, J lost 1 base, and 14 bases lay in between. The CDR3 is CASSLRPDRNTEAFF. The CDR3 region has the DNA TGTGCCAGTAGTCTTCGCCCCGACAGGAACACTGAAGCTTTCTTT.

This chain uses TRBV6-6 with TRBJ1-1; D gene uncertain. The CDR3 consists of 13 residues. Deletions cut 5 bases from V and 4 bases from J, with 11 bases between. Germline CDR1 and CDR2: MNHNY and SVGAGI (reference sequence). CDR3 residues: CASSTREGTEAFF. The CDR3 coding sequence is TGTGCCAGCAGTACTAGAGAGGGCACTGAAGCTTTCTTT.

This clone was picked up a small number of times. The CDR3 coding sequence is TGTGCCATCAGACCAAGCCCTTTGGGGGGAGAAACTCGCGGCTACACCTTC. It codes for CAIRPSPLGGETRGYTF. This sequence joins TRBV10-3 and TRBJ1-2, with a tentative D call TRBD1 (5 bases). CDR1 and CDR2 from the germline V gene are ENHRY and SYGVKD. This CDR3 region has 17 residues. V lost 6 bases, J lost 8 bases, and 28 bases lay in between.

This clone has only a few counts. The V and J genes are TRBV7-2 and TRBJ2-7, with D uncertain. The germline CDR1 and CDR2 sequences are SGHTA and FQGNSA. Trimming took 4 bases from V and 7 from J, leaving 11 bases between them. The CDR3 has 12 amino acids. CDR3 in DNA: TGTGCCAGCAGCTACTACGGGCGGGAGCAGTACGTC. Translated: CASSYYGREQYV.